One and the same sample provided the 3 T cell receptor beta chains below, sequenced in a study of human T cells and chemical hapten exposure. TCRdb passed the RACE reads through MiXCR, listing each CDR3 protein once. The sample consists of about 140,000 distinct CDR3 sequences, around 11% of them appearing once. Time point: patch test 2, 6 weeks after DPC sensitization. The sample's treatment: therapeutic diphenylcyclopropenone sensitization with weekly scalp DPC. This material consisted of whole blood, taken in connection with sensitization to the hapten diphenylcyclopropenone (DPC). These receptors were collected from a woman in her forties or fifties with alopecia areata. Some clones in this sample may be carry-over from other donors' samples.

There are a few counts of this clonotype. This chain uses TRBV18 with TRBJ2-5, with D uncertain. V lost 4 bases and J lost 2, with 8 bases in between. The germline gives CDR1 KGHSH, CDR2 LQKENI. This CDR3 is built from 13 residues. CDR3 amino acids: CASSLNFQETQYF. The CDR3 DNA sequence: TGTGCCAGCTCACTTAACTTTCAAGAGACCCAGTACTTC.

This clonotype was observed a few times. This chain links TRBV20-1 with TRBJ2-5; D call uncertain. Trimming removed 3 bases from V and 3 bases from J, with 14 bases in between. This CDR3 has 14 amino acids. From germline, CDR1 is DFQATT and CDR2 SNEGSKA (reference sequence). In DNA, the CDR3 is TGCAGTGCTAGTAACCTGATAAGTAAAGAGACCCAGTACTTC. Its translation is CSASNLISKETQYF.

This clonotype was detected only a few times. V gene TRBV7-6 combines with J gene TRBJ2-1, with 10 bases matching TRBD2. This CDR3 has 19 residues. The V segment lost 5 bases and the J segment 1 base; nucleotides outside the gene matches: 14. Per the germline V gene, CDR1 is SGHVS and CDR2 is FNYEAQ. CDR3 nucleotide sequence: TGTGCCAGCAGCCCCACCAGGCCAGCGGGAGGGCAATCCTACAATGAGCAGTTCTTC. Translating it yields CASSPTRPAGGQSYNEQFF.